This T cell receptor beta chain was identified during a study of T cells in tuberculosis. The study, taken as a whole, reports: Smaller distances to GMM-specific TCRs suggested their expansion in active tuberculosis. Active tuberculosis cases were adults; controls were adolescents.

The method was immunoSEQ multiplex PCR; TCRdb's version includes in-frame clones alone and lacks a portion of them. In the table there are around 33,000 clones, around 92% of which are singletons. The CDR3 sequence is 14 residues long. Looked up from germline, CDR1 is SGHTA and CDR2 is FQGNSA. As to this clone: Its cognate antigen is unknown. The junction differs from germline at one of its ends, possibly a read error.

Material: PBMCs. This TCR was recovered from a donor aged 10 to 29 with latent tuberculosis or without tuberculosis infection. Some clones in this sample may be carry-over from other donors' samples. This rearrangement joins TRBV7-2 to TRBJ2-3; 7 positions match TRBD2. The CDR3 here is CASTLAGRTDTQYF. As DNA, the CDR3 is TGTGCCAGCACCTTAGCGGGCCGAACGGATACGCAGTATTTT.